This T cell receptor beta chain was profiled in a study of CD8 T cells in Susac syndrome. This clonotype was detected only once. Trimming shortened V by 6 bases and J by 7 bases, and 12 bases separated the two germline ends. The CDR3 runs 12 residues. When the RNA was reverse transcribed, random hexamers were used with an input of roughly 0.5 to 1 ug. Multiplex PCR with immunoSEQ amplified the TCR beta CDR3 across 54 Vbeta and 13 Jbeta. Each CDR3 protein gets one entry after TCRdb re-called the immunoSEQ multiplex PCR reads with MiXCR. The sample carries about 160,000 distinct CDR3 sequences, roughly 94% recorded once. In blood CD8+ and CD4+ T cells, TCR beta underwent sequencing. The multiple sclerosis control group consisted of treatment-naive patients whose relapsing-remitting disease, which was either stable or active, fulfilled revised McDonald criteria. Through negative isolation, CD4+ and CD8+ T cells were obtained, while TEMRA cells were enriched using FACS.

The chain joins TRBV12-3 or TRBV12-4 to TRBJ1-2; possible D gene TRBD1, 5 bases. Sample: CD4+ T cells from PBMCs. The sequence was obtained from a human donor with multiple sclerosis. The CDR3 DNA is TGTGCCAGCAGCCCGGGACGGCGTGGCTACACCTTC. Protein sequence: CASSPGRRGYTF.